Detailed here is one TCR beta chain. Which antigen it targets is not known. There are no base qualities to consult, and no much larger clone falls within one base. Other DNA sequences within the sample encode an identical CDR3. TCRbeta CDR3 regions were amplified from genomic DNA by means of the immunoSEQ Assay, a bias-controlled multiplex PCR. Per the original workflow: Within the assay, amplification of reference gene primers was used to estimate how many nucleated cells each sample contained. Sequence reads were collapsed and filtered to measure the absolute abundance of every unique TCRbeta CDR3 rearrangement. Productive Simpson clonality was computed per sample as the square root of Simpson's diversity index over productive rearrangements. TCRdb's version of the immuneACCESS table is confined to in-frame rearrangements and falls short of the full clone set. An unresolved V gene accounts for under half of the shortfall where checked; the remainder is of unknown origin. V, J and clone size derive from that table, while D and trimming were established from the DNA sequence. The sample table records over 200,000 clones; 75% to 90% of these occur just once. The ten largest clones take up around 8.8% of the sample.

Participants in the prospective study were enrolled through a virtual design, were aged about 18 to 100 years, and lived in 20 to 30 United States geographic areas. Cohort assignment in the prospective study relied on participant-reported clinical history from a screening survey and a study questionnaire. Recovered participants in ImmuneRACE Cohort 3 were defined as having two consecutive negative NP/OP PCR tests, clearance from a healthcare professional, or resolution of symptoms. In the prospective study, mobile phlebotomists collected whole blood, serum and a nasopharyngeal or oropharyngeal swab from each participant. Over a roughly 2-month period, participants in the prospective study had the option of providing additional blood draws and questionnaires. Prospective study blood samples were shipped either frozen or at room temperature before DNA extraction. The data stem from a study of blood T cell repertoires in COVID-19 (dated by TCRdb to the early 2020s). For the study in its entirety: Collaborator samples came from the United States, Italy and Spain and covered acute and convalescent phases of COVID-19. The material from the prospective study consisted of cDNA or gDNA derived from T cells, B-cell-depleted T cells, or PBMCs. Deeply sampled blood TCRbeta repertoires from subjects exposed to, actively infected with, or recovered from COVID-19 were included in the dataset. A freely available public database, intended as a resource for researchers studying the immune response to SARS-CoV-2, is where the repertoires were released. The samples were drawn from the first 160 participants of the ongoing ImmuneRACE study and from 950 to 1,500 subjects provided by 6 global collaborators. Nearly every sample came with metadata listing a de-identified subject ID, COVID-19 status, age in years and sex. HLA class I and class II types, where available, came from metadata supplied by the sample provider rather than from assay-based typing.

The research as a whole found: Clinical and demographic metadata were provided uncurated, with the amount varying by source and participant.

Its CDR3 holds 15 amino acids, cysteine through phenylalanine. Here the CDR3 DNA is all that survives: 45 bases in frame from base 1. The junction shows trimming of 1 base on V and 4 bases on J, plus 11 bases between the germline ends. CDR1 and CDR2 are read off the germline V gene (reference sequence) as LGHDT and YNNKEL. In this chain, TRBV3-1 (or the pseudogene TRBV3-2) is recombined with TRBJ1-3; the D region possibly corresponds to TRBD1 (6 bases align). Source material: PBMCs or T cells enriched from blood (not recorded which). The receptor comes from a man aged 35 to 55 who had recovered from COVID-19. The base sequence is TGTGCCAGCAGCCAAGGCAGGGGTAAAGGAAACACCATATATTTT. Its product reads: CASSQGRGKGNTIYF.